Sequencing of this T cell receptor (beta chain) was carried out in a study of PD-L1 blockade in urothelial cancer (dated by TCRdb to about 2017). With respect to the entire study: Every patient began therapy in about 2014 and was given atezolizumab 1,200 mg intravenously every 3 weeks. Durable clinical benefit was achieved by nine patients and was not achieved by 20 patients. Durable clinical benefit was defined as progression-free survival longer than 6 months, and TCR features were also tested against progression-free and overall survival. Blood samples were analyzed at two time points: 3 weeks after treatment start (second dose) and 6 weeks after treatment start. About 85% of the roughly 29 patients were males with bladder-origin urothelial cancer, and about 60% of the roughly 30 reported a prior smoking history. In the same patients who had TCR sequencing, pretreatment tumors also underwent whole exome sequencing and RNA sequencing. TCR sequencing covered pretreatment tumor samples and matched, serially collected peripheral blood taken before and after atezolizumab treatment. Pretreatment blood TCR-seq was available for 27 to 30 patients, at least one posttreatment blood collection was obtained for about 25 patients, and tumor TCR-seq was available for about 25 patients. An ECOG performance status of 0 or 1 was recorded for the patients, and 0 to 3 prior chemotherapy regimens had been received by the patients. Blood samples yielded a median of roughly 150,000 T cells and around 83,000 unique TCRs, with median clonality 0.080. The study was an exploratory multi-omic analysis of somatic, immune and clinical correlates of response to PD-L1 blockade with atezolizumab in urothelial cancer.

Broader findings and caveats from the paper: Because of the small sample size (n ≈ 29) and the many exploratory analyses performed, the results are intended to be regarded as hypothesis-generating. Patients with durable benefit showed greater expansion of tumor-associated TCR clones in peripheral blood 3 weeks after starting treatment (n ≈ 22, p = 0.022). A pretreatment peripheral blood TCR clonality below the median was linked to improved progression-free and overall survival.

Each PCR received spiked-in synthetic TCR analog templates so that absolute template abundance could be estimated from read counts. TCRbeta CDR3 regions were amplified from genomic DNA with bias-controlled V and J gene primers using the immunoSEQ assay. Sequencing of rearranged TCRbeta segments was done at approximately 20X coverage. As for the original processing: Sequencing errors were corrected by clustering and CDR3s were annotated against IMGT to assign V, D and J genes. Downstream analyses used only productive TCRbeta rearrangements, leaving out any out-of-frame or stop-codon sequences. Clonality was calculated as one minus the Shannon entropy normalized by the log of the number of unique productive sequences. Fisher's exact test with Benjamini-Hochberg correction, at a threshold of adjusted p below 0.01, was used to find clones that differed between time points or between blood and tumor. TCRdb's version of the immuneACCESS table is confined to in-frame rearrangements and falls short of the full clone set. An unresolved V gene accounts for under half of the shortfall where checked; the remainder is of unknown origin. V, J and clone size are those of that table, while D and trimming were read from the DNA. The sample table contains over 65,000 clones; only one count was recorded for roughly nine tenths of them. The biggest ten clones account for approximately 4.5% of the sample.

Per the publication, the time point label means: pretreatment peripheral blood. The cohort comprised more than 25 patients with locally advanced or metastatic urothelial carcinoma treated at Memorial Sloan Kettering on a trial protocol. Peripheral blood mononuclear cells were collected pretreatment and during treatment, with between 1 and 8 total time points obtained per patient. The Qiagen DNeasy Blood extraction kit was used to purify genomic DNA from total PBMCs and from tumor samples. Collected pretreatment and during treatment, PBMCs were isolated and stored as previously described. Worth noting for this clone: Its antigen specificity is not known. There are no base qualities to consult, and no much larger clone falls within one base.

V is reduced by 1 base and J by 4 bases, leaving a spacing of 9 bases between them. The CDR3 sequence holds 14 residues, the cysteine and phenylalanine included. Only CDR3 DNA remains: 42 bases, in frame from the first base. CDR1 is given as SEHNR and CDR2 as FQNEAQ, both from the germline V gene (reference sequence). Sequencing used PBMCs, obtained around atezolizumab (anti-PD-L1) treatment. In this chain, TRBV7-9 is recombined with TRBJ2-3; no D gene call is confident. This TCR was recovered from a man between 65 and 79 years old with urothelial cancer. The CDR3: CASSLVGRSDTQYF. The nucleotide sequence reads as follows: TGTGCCAGCAGCTTAGTAGGCAGGTCAGATACGCAGTATTTT. With the portions outside the CDR3 filled from the reference TRBV7-9 and TRBJ2-3 genes, the complete variable region becomes DTGVSQNPRHKITKRGQNVTFRCDPISEHNRLYWYRQTLGQGPEFLTYFQNEAQLEKSRLLSDRFSAERPKGSFSTLEIQRTEQGDSAMYLCASSLVGRSDTQYFGPGTRLTVL.